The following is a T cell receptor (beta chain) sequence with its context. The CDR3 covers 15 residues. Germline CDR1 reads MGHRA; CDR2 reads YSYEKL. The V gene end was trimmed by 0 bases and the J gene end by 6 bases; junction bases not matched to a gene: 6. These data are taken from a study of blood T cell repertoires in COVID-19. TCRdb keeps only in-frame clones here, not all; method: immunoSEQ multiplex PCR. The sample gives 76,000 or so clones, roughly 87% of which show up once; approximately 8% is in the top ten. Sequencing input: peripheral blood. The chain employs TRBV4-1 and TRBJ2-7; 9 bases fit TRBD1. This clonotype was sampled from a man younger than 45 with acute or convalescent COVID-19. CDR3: CASSQEGTGFGEQYF. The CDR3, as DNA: TGCGCCAGCAGCCAAGAAGGGACAGGGTTTGGCGAGCAGTACTTC.